Reported below is one T cell receptor (beta chain). What it binds is not known. The sample originates from a study of T cell responses to AZD1222 COVID-19 vaccine. General study points: Baseline testing showed seropositivity in only six AZD1222 recipients. Most donors were white British and more were female, and clonal diversity was possibly underestimated.

TCRdb's table, derived via immunoSEQ multiplex PCR, lists solely in-frame clones and lacks some. This sample carries more than 95,000 clones, roughly 90% of them seen once, and the ten largest clones take roughly 2.5%. The V and J ends lost 6 bases and 5 bases respectively, with 16 bases between them. The CDR3 is 14 residues long. CDR1 and CDR2 from the germline V gene are LNHDA and SQIVND (reference sequence). This TCR came from an adult in good health. The V gene is TRBV19, the J gene TRBJ1-1; D is undetermined. Material: peripheral blood, obtained on day 0 of AZD1222 vaccination. The CDR3 protein is CASSPRPFGTEAFF. CDR3 nucleotides: TGTGCCAGTAGCCCCCGGCCCTTTGGGACTGAAGCTTTCTTT.